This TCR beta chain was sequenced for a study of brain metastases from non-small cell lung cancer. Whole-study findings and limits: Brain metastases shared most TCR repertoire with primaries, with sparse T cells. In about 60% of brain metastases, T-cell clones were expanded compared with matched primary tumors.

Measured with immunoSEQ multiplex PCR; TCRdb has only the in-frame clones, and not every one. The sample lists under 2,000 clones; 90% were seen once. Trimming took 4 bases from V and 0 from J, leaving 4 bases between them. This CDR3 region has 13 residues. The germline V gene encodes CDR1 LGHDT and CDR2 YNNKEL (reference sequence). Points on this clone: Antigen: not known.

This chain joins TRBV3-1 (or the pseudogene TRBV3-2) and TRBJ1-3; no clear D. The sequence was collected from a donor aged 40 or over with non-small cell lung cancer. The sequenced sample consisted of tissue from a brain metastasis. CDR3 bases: TGTGCCAGCAGCCCTAGCTCTGGAAACACCATATATTTT. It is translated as CASSPSSGNTIYF.